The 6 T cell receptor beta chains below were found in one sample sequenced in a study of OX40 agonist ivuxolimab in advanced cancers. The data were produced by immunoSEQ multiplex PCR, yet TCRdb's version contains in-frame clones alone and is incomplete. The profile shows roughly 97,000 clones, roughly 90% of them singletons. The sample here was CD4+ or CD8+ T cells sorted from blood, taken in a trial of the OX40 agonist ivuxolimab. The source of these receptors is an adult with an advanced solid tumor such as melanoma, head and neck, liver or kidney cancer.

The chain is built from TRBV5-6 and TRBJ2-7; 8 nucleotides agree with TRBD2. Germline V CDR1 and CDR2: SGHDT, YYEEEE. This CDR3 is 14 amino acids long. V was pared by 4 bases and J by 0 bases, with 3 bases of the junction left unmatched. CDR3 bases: TGTGCCAGCAGCCGCGGGGGGCTCTCCTACGAGCAGTACTTC. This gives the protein CASSRGGLSYEQYF. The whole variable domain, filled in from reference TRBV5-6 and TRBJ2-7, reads DAGVTQSPTHLIKTRGQQVTLRCSPKSGHDTVSWYQQALGQGPQFIFQYYEEEERQRGNFPDRFSGHQFPNYSSELNVNALLLGDSALYLCASSRGGLSYEQYFGPGTRLTVT.

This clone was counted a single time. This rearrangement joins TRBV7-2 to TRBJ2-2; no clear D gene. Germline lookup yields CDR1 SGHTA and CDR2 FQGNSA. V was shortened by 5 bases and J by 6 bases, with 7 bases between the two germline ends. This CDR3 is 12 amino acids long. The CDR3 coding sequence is TGTGCCAGCAGCCTCATGGCCGGGGAGCTGTTTTTT. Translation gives CASSLMAGELFF.

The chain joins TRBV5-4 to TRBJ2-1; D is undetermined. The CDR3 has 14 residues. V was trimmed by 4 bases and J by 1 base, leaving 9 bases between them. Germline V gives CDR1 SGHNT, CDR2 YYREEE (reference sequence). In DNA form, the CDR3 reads TGTGCCAGCAGCCTAGACTCTTCCTACAATGAGCAGTTCTTC. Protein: CASSLDSSYNEQFF.

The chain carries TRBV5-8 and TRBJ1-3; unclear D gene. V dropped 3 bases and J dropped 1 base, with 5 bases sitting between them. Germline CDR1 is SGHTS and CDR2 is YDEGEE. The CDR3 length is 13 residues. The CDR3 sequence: CASSWQSGNTIYF. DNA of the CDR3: TGTGCCAGCAGCTGGCAGTCTGGAAACACCATATATTTT.

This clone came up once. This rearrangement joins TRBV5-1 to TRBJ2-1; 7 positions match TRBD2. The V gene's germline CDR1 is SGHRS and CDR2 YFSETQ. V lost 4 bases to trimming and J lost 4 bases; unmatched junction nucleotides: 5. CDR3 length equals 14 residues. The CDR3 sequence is CASSQGSGYNEQFF. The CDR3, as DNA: TGCGCCAGCAGCCAGGGTAGCGGGTACAATGAGCAGTTCTTC.

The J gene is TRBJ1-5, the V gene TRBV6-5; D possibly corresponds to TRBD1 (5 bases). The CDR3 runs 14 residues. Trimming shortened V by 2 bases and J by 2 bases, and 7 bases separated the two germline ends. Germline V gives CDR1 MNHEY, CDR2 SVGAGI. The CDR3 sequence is CASSYGGGNQPQHF. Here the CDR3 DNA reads TGTGCCAGCAGTTACGGGGGAGGCAATCAGCCCCAGCATTTT.